This T cell receptor beta chain is drawn from a study of CD8 T cells in ankylosing spondylitis. General study findings and limits: Seemingly characteristic of ankylosing spondylitis blood was a TCR beta motif consisting of 7 or 8 highly homologous variants. From matched ankylosing spondylitis synovial fluid, disease-linked clones were reportedly recovered at significantly enriched levels.

The trim removed 6 bases at V and 4 bases at J, leaving 11 bases unmatched. This CDR3 spans 15 amino acids. The germline V gene has CDR1 LNHNV and CDR2 YYDKDF (reference sequence). A remark on this clonotype: What it binds is not known.

TCRdb re-called the 5' RACE reads with MiXCR, one entry per CDR3 protein. This sample carries 500,000 to 650,000 distinct CDR3 sequences, roughly 5.3% of them seen once, and the ten largest clones take around 3.6%. Material for sequencing was blood, either unsorted or a sorted T cell fraction (not recorded which). This sequence was found in a male donor with ankylosing spondylitis. The chain uses TRBV15 and TRBJ1-2, with 7 bases identical to TRBD1. This CDR3 reads CATSMAQGLFYGYTF. DNA of the CDR3: TGTGCCACCAGTATGGCACAGGGGCTTTTCTATGGCTACACCTTC.